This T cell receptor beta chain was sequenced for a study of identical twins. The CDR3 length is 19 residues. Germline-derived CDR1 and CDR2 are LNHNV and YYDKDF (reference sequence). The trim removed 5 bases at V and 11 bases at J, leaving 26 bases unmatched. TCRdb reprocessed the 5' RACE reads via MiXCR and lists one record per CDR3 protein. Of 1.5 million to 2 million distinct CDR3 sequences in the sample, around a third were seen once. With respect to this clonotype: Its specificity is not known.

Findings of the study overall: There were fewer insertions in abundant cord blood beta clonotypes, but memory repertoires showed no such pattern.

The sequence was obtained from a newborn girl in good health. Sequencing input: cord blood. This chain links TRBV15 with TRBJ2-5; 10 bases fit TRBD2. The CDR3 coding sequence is TGTGCCACCAGCTCATCATTTAGGGTCCTAGCGGGAGAGGACAATGAGCAGTACTTC. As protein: CATSSSFRVLAGEDNEQYF.